The source of this T cell receptor beta chain is a study of immune evolution from preneoplasia to lung adenocarcinoma. This table comes from immunoSEQ multiplex PCR, and its TCRdb copy is limited to in-frame clones, with some not included. Of under 45,000 clones in the sample, 70% to 85% are singletons; the top ten hold approximately 4.7%. The CDR3 has 14 amino acids. Germline CDR1 is SGHNT and CDR2 is YYREEE (reference sequence). V dropped 3 bases and J dropped 2; count of bases not matched to a gene: 4. Patients had resection in Japan or China between about 2013 and 2017. Histologic diagnosis was independently verified by two lung pathologists. Nucleic acids came from premalignant or tumor cells enriched by macro-dissection.

V is TRBV5-4 and J is TRBJ2-7; 8 positions agree with TRBD2. The TCR comes from a person aged 55-75 years with lung adenocarcinoma. Sequenced sample: FFPE invasive lung adenocarcinoma tissue. CDR3 nucleotides: TGTGCCAGCAGCTCTCGAGCGGGAGCCTACGAGCAGTACTTC. Its protein is CASSSRAGAYEQYF.